This T cell receptor (beta chain) was identified in a study of CD8 T cells in Susac syndrome. Overall study results and limits: The study's TCR sequencing and HLA analysis drew on a certain number of individuals. That number was acknowledged as relatively small.

Per the germline V gene, CDR1 is SQVTM and CDR2 is ANQGSEA. V gave up 6 bases and J gave up 8 bases; unmatched junction bases: 8. This CDR3 has 12 residues. As to this clonotype: Its antigen is still unknown.

The authors carried out high-throughput sequencing of TCR beta. They applied it to CD8+ and CD4+ T cells obtained from blood. The control participants were healthy donors, and these controls were matched with respect to both age and sex. With random hexamers, 0.5 to 1 ug RNA was reverse transcribed. Across 54 Vbeta and 13 Jbeta, TCR beta CDR3 was amplified with immunoSEQ multiplex PCR. TCRdb ran MiXCR on the immunoSEQ multiplex PCR reads and lists one entry per CDR3 protein. The sample records about 200,000 distinct CDR3 sequences, 85% to 95% being singletons. The rearrangement uses TRBV29-1 and TRBJ1-2, with 8 bases aligning to TRBD1. Sequenced: CD4+ T cells from PBMCs. This TCR was sampled from a human donor in good health. DNA for the CDR3: TGCAGCGTGAGGACAGGGTCAGGGGGCTACACCTTC. It is translated as CSVRTGSGGYTF.